A single T cell receptor (beta chain) is shown here with its context. Its specificity is unknown. This sample is drawn from a study of long-term antiretroviral therapy in people with HIV. Study overall: Samples collected earliest predate the 2015 immediate-ART recommendation by about a decade.

Runs used v3.0 of the immunoSEQ assay and were done at survey level. Libraries were prepared by immunoSEQ multiplex PCR; TCRdb keeps only in-frame clonotypes and omits some of them. The sample has almost 35,000 clones; nearly 95% are singletons. Cryopreserved PBMC numbered roughly 0.9-11 million per sample before DNA extraction. Germline V gene sequence: CDR1 GTSNPN, CDR2 SVGIG (reference sequence). Trimming left V 3 bases short and J 8 bases short, with 16 bases between. The CDR3 spans 13 residues. Study-wide results and limits: Comparison with controls showed narrower CDR3 length ranges in HIV repertoires.

This sequence was found in a woman in her fifties or sixties with HIV. The J gene is TRBJ1-2, the V gene TRBV30; possible D gene TRBD1, 6 bases. The sequenced sample was unsorted PBMCs, obtained around 5.5 years after starting antiretroviral therapy. The DNA of the CDR3 is TGTGCCTGGAGGCCCGGGGGGGCAGGCGGCTACACCTTC. It specifies CAWRPGGAGGYTF.